The source of this T cell receptor (beta chain) is a study of blood T cell repertoires in COVID-19. Study overall: Samples of COVID-19 (acute and convalescent) were obtained from the United States, Italy and Spain. PBMCs, B-cell-depleted T cells, or T cells were the source of the cDNA or gDNA that made up the material.

Germline loops: CDR1 SGHRS, CDR2 YFSETQ. The CDR3 extends over 14 amino acids. The junction had 3 bases not matched to a gene; V was cut back by 2 bases and J by 7 bases. Authors' methods: Counts of nucleated cells, estimated from reference gene primer amplification, were obtained. Clones were sequenced by immunoSEQ multiplex PCR, and TCRdb holds only the in-frame ones, with some missing. The V and J calls and clone size are taken from that table; D and trimming were inferred from the DNA. This sample carries fewer than 250,000 clones, approximately 86% of them seen once, and the ten largest clones take under 0.9%.

The receptor was derived from a middle-aged man with acute or convalescent COVID-19. The sequenced material came from peripheral blood. This chain links TRBV5-1 with TRBJ2-1; 10 positions match TRBD1. CDR3 nucleotides: TGCGCCAGCAGCTTCGGACAGGGGGAAAATGAGCAGTTCTTC. Translating gives CASSFGQGENEQFF.